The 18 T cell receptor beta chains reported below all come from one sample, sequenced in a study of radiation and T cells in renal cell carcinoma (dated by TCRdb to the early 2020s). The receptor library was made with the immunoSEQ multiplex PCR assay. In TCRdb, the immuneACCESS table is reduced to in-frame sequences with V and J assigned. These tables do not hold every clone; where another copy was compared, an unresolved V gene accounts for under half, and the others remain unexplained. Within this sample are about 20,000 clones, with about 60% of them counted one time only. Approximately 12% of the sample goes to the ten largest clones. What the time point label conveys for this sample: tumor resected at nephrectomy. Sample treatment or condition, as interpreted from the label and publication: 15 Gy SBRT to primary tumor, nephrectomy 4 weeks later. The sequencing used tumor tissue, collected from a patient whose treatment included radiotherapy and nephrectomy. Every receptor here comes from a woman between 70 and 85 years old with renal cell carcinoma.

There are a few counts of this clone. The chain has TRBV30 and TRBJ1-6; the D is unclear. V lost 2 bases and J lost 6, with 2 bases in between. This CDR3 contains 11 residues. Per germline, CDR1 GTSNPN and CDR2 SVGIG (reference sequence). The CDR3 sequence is CAWSFNSPLHF. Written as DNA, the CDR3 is TGTGCCTGGAGTTTTAATTCACCCCTCCACTTT.

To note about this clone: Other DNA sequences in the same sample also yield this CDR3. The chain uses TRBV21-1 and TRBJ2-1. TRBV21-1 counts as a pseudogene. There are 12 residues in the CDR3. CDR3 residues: CASSKGVDEQFF. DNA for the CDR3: TGTGCCAGCAGCAAAGGGGTAGATGAGCAGTTCTTC.

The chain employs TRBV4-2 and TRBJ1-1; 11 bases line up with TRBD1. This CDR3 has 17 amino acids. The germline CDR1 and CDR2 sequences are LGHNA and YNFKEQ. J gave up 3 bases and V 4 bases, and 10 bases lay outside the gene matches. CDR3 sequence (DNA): TGTGCCAGCAGCCGGGGGAGGACAGGGGGCTCCCACACTGAAGCTTTCTTT. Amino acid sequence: CASSRGRTGGSHTEAFF.

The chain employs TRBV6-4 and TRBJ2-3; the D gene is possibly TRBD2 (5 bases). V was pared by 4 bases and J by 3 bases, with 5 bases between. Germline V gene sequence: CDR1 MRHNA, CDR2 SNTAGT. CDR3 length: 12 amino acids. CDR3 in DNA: TGTGCCAGCAGTGCGGGGACAGATACGCAGTATTTT. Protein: CASSAGTDTQYF.

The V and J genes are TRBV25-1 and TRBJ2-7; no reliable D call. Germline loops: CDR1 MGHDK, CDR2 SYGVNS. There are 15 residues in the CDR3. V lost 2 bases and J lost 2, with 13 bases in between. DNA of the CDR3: TGTGCCAGCAGTGAAAAAGAAGGCACTGCCTACGAGCAGTACTTC. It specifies CASSEKEGTAYEQYF.

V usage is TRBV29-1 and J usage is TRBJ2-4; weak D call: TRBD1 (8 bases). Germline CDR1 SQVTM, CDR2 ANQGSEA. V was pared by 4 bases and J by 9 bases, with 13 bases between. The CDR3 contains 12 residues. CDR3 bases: TGCAGCGTTGCAGGGGGCGGGGGCATTCAGTACTTC. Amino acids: CSVAGGGGIQYF.

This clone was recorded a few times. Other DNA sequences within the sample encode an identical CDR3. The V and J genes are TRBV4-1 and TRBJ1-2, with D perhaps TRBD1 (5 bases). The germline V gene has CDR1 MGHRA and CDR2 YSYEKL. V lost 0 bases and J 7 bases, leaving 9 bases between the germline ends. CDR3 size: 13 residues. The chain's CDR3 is CASSQDRVRGYTF. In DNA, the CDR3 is TGCGCCAGCAGCCAAGACAGGGTTCGTGGCTACACCTTC.

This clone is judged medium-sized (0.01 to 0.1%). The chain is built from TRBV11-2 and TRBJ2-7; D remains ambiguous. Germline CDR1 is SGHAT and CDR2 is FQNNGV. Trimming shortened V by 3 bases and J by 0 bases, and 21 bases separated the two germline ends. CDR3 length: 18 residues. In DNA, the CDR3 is TGTGCCAGCAGCTTCGGACCTTATCTGCCCCGGAGCTCCTACGAGCAGTACTTC. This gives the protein CASSFGPYLPRSSYEQYF.

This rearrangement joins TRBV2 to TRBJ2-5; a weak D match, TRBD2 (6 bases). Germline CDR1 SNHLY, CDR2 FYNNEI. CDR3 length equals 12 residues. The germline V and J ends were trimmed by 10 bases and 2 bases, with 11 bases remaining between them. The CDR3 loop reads CAIRDSQETQYF. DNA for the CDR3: TGTGCCATACGGGACTCTCAAGAGACCCAGTACTTC.

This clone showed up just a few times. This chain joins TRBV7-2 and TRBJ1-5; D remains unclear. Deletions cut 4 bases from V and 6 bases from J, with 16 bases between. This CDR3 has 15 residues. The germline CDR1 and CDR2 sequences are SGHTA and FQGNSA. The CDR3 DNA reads TGTGCCAGCAGCTCGACTTCGTTGACGGGTCAGCCCCAGCATTTT. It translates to CASSSTSLTGQPQHF.

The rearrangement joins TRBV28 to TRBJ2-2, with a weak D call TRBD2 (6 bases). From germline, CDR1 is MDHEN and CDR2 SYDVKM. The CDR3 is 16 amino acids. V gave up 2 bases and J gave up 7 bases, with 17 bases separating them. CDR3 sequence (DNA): TGTGCCAGCAGTTTAAGATCCCAGGTGGAGGGCGGGGAGCTGTTTTTT. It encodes CASSLRSQVEGGELFF.

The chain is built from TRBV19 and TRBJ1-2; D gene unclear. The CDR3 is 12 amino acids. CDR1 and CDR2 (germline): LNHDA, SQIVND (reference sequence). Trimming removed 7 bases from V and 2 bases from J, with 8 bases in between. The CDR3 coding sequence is TGTGCCAGTACAGGCCTCAACTATGGCTACACCTTC. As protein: CASTGLNYGYTF.

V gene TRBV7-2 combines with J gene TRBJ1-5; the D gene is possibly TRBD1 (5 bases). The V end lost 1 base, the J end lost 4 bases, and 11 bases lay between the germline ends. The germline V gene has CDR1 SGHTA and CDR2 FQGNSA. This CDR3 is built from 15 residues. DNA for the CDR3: TGTGCCAGCAGCTTAGGGGGCAGGGAGAATCAGCCCCAGCATTTT. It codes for CASSLGGRENQPQHF.

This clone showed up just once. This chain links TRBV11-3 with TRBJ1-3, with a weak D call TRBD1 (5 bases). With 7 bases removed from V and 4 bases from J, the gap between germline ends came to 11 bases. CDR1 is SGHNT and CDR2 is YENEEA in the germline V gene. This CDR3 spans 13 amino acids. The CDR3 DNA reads TGTGCCAGCACCGGGGGGTCCGGAAACACCATATATTTT. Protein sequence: CASTGGSGNTIYF.

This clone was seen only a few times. The DNA for the CDR3 is TGCGCCAGCAGCCATGGTCTGGAAGGCTACACCTTC. Protein: CASSHGLEGYTF. The chain employs TRBV4-1 and TRBJ1-2; D is ambiguous. V was shortened by 3 bases and J by 8 bases, with 10 bases between the two germline ends. Germline V gene data show CDR1 as MGHRA and CDR2 as YSYEKL. The CDR3 totals 12 residues.

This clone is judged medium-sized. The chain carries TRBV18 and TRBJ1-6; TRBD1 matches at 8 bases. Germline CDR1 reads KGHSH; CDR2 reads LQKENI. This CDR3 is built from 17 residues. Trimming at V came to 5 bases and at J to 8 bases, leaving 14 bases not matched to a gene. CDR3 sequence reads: CASSSIPPDRGHSPLHF. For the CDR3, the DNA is TGTGCCAGCTCATCAATACCGCCCGACAGGGGACATTCACCCCTCCACTTT. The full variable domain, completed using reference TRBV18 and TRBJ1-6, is NAGVMQNPRHLVRRRGQEARLRCSPMKGHSHVYWYRQLPEEGLKFMVYLQKENIIDESGMPKERFSAEFPKEGPSILRIQQVVRGDSAAYFCASSSIPPDRGHSPLHFGNGTRLTVT.

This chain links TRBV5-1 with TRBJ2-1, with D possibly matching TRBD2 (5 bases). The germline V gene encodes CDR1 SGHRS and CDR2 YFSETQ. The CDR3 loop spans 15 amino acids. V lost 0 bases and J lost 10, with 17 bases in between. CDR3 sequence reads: CASSLVRALREEQFF. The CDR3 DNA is TGCGCCAGCAGCTTGGTACGGGCCCTAAGGGAGGAGCAGTTCTTC.

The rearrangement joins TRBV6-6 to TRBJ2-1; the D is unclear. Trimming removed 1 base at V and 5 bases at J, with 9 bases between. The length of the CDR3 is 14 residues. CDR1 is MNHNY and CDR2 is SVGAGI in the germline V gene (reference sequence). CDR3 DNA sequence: TGTGCCAGCAGTTACTTGGGAACGAACAATGAGCAGTTCTTC. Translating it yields CASSYLGTNNEQFF.